This TCR beta chain is from a study of T-cell memory formation after mild COVID-19. This clonotype was seen a few times. Antigen unknown. The CDR3 runs to 16 residues. Losses at the gene ends were 5 bases for V and 14 bases for J; bases not matched to a gene: 21. Germline CDR1 is SGHAT and CDR2 is FQNNGV. Study-level results: Day 15 to 85 contracting clones showed balanced CD4/CD8; day 15 to 37 expanders favored CD4+.

Amplification by 5'RACE using constant-segment primers produced TCR alpha and TCR beta cDNA libraries that carried sample barcodes and UMIs. TCRdb passed the 5' RACE reads through MiXCR, listing each CDR3 protein once. The sample lists just over 400,000 distinct CDR3 sequences; about 22% were seen once. The gene calls are TRBV11-2 and TRBJ2-5, with 9 positions matching TRBD2. Input material: PBMCs or a T cell subset sorted from them (not recorded which). The TCR was taken from an adult woman who had mild COVID-19 (a few samples of this study predate the infection). Cell type and time point are not known. CDR3: CASSRALGGGDLLPYF. For the CDR3, the DNA is TGTGCCAGCAGCCGGGCCCTCGGCGGGGGGGACCTCTTACCTTACTTC.